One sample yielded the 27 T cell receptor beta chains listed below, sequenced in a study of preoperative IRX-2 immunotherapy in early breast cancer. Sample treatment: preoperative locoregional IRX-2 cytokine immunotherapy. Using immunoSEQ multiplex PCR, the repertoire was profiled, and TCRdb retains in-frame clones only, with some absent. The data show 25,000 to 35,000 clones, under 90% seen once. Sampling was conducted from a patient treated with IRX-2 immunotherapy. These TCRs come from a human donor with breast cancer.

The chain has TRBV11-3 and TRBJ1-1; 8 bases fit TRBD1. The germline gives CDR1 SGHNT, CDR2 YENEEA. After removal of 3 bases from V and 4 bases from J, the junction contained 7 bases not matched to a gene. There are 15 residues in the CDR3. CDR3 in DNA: TGTGCCAGCAGCTTCTTCAGGGGGCTTGGCACTGAAGCTTTCTTT. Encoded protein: CASSFFRGLGTEAFF.

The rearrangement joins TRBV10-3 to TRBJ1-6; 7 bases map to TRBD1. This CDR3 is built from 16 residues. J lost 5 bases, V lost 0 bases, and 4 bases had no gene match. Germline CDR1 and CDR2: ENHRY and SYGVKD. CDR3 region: CAISESWTGDNSPLHF. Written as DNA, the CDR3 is TGTGCCATCAGTGAGTCGTGGACAGGTGATAATTCACCCCTCCACTTT.

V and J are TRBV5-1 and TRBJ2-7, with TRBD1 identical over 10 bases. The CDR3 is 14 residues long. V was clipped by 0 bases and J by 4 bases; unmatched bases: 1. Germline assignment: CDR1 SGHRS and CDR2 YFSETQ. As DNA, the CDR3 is TGCGCCAGCAGCTTGGGACAGGGGGCTTACGAGCAGTACTTC. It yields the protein CASSLGQGAYEQYF.

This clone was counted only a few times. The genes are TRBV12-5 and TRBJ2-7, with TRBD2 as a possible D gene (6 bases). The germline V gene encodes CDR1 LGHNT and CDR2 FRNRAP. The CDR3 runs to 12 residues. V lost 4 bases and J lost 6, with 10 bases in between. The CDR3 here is CASGSRGGEQYF. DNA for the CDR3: TGTGCTAGTGGTTCACGGGGAGGCGAGCAGTACTTC.

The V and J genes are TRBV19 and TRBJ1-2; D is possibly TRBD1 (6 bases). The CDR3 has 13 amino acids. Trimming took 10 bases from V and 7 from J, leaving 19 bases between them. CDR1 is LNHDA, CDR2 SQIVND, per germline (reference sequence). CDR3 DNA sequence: TGTGCCACACATTCCGGACAGTATGGTGGCTACACCTTC. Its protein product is CATHSGQYGGYTF.

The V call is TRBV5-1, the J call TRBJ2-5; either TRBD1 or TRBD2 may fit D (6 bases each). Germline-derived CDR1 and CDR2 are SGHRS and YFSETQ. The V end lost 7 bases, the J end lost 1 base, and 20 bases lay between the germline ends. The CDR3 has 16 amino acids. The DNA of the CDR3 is TGCGCCAGCGTATGGGGGGCAGGACAGCCCCAAGAGACCCAGTACTTC. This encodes CASVWGAGQPQETQYF.

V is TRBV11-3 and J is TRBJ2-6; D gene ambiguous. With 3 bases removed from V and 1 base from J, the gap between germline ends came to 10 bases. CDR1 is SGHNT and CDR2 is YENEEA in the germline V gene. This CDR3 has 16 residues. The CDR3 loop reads CASSLDVSSGANVLTF. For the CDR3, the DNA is TGTGCCAGCAGCTTGGACGTGTCTTCTGGGGCCAACGTCCTGACTTTC.

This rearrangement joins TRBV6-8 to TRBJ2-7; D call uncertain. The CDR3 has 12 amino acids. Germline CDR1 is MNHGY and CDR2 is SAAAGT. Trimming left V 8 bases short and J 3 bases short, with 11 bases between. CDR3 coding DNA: TGTGCCAGCGGCTCCCCTTACTACGAGCAGTACTTC. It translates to CASGSPYYEQYF.

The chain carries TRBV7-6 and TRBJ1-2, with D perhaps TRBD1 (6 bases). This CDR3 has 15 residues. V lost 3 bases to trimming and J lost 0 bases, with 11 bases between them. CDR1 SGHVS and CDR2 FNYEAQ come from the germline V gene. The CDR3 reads CASSLGGAANYGYTF. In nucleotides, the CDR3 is TGTGCCAGCAGCTTGGGGGGGGCGGCTAACTATGGCTACACCTTC.

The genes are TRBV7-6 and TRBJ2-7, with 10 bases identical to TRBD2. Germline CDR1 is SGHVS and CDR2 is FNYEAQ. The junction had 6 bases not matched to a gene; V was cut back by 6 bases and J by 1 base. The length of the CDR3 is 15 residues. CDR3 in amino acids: CASSLAGASSYEQYF. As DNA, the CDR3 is TGTGCCAGCAGTCTAGCGGGGGCGTCATCCTACGAGCAGTACTTC.

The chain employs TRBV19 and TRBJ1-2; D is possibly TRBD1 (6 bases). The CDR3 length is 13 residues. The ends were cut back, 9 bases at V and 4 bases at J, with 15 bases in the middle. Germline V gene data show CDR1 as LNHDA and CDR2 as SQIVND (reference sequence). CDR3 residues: CASLDRSSYGYTF. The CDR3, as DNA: TGTGCCAGCCTGGACAGATCCAGCTATGGCTACACCTTC. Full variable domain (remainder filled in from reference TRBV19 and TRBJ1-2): DGGITQSPKYLFRKEGQNVTLSCEQNLNHDAMYWYRQDPGQGLRLIYYSQIVNDFQKGDIAEGYSVSREKKESFPLTVTSAQKNPTAFYLCASLDRSSYGYTFGSGTRLTVV.

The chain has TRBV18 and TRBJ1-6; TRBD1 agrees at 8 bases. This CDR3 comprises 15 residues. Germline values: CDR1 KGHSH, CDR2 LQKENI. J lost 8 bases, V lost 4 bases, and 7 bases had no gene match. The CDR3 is CASSRGTGLDSPLHF. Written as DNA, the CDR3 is TGTGCCAGCTCACGGGGGACAGGCCTAGATTCACCCCTCCACTTT.

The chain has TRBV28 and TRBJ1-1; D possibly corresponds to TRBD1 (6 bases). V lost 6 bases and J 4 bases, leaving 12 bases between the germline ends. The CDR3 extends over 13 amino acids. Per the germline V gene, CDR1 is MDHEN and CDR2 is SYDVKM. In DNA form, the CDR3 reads TGTGCCAGCAGCCCAGGGGTTGGCACTGAAGCTTTCTTT. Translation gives CASSPGVGTEAFF.

The CDR3 loop is CASSPSVSGANVLTF. In DNA form, the CDR3 reads TGTGCCAGCTCACCATCGGTATCTGGGGCCAACGTCCTGACTTTC. This sequence joins TRBV18 and TRBJ2-6; the D is unclear. Per germline, CDR1 KGHSH and CDR2 LQKENI. The CDR3 has 15 residues. The ends were cut back, 2 bases at V and 1 base at J, with 6 bases in the middle.

CDR3 in amino acids: CASSLPNRGTGELFF. As DNA, the CDR3 is TGTGCCAGCAGCTTACCTAACAGGGGCACCGGGGAGCTGTTTTTT. The chain recombines TRBV7-1 with TRBJ2-2; 7 bases map to TRBD1. TRBV7-1 is labeled an ORF, and its function is uncertain. The CDR3 loop spans 15 amino acids. V shed 4 bases, J shed 4 bases, and the junction held 6 bases outside the gene matches.

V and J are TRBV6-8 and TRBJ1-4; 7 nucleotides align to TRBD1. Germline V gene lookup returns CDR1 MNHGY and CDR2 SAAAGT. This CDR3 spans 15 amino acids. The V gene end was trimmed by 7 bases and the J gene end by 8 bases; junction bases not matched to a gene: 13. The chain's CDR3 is CASTDTGTVVEKLFF. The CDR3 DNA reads TGTGCCAGCACTGATACCGGGACAGTTGTGGAAAAACTGTTTTTT.

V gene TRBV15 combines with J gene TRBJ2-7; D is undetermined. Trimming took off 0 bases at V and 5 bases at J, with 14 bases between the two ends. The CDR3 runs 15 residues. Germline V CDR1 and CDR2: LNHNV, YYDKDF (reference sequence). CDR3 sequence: CATSRDFGPWDEQYF. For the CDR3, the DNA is TGTGCCACCAGCAGAGATTTCGGCCCCTGGGACGAGCAGTACTTC.

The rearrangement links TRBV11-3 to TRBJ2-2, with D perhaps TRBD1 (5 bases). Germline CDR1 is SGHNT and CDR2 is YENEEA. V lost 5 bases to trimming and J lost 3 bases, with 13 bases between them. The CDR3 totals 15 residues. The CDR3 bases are TGTGCCAGCAGCCTACGGATAGGGGACACCGGGGAGCTGTTTTTT. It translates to CASSLRIGDTGELFF.

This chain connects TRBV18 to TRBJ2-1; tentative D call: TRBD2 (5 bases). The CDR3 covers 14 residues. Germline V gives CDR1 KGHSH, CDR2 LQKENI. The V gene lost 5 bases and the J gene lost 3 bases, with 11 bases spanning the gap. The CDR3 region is CASSATNLYNEQFF. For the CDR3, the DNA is TGTGCCAGCTCAGCGACTAACCTCTACAATGAGCAGTTCTTC.

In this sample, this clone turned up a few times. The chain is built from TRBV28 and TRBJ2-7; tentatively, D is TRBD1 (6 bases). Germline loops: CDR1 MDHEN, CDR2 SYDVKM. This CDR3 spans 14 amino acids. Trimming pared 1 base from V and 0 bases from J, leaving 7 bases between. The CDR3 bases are TGTGCCAGCAGTTTATTGGGGGCCTCCTACGAGCAGTACTTC. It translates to CASSLLGASYEQYF. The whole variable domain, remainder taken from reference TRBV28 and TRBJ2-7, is DVKVTQSSRYLVKRTGEKVFLECVQDMDHENMFWYRQDPGLGLRLIYFSYDVKMKEKGDIPEGYSVSREKKERFSLILESASTNQTSMYLCASSLLGASYEQYFGPGTRLTVT.

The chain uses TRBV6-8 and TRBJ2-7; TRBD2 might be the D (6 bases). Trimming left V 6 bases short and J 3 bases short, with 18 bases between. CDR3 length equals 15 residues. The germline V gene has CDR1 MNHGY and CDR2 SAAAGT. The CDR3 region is CASRPHRDSLYEQYF. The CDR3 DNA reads TGTGCCAGCAGACCCCACCGGGACTCCCTCTACGAGCAGTACTTC.

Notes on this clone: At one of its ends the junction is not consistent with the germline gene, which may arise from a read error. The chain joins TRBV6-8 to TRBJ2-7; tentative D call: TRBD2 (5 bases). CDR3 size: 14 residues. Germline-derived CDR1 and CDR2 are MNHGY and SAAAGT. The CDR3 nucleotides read TGTGCCATCAGTGTTGACGGGAAGTCCTACGAGCAGTACTTC. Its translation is CAISVDGKSYEQYF.

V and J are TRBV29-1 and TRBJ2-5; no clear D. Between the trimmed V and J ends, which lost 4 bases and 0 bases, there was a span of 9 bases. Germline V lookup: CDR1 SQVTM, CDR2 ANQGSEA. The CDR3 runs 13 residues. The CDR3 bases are TGCAGCGTTGGTATGGGCTACCAAGAGACCCAGTACTTC. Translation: CSVGMGYQETQYF.

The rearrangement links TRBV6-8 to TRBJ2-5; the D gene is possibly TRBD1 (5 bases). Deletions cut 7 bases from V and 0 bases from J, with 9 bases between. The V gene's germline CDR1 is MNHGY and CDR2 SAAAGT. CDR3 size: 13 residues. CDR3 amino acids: CASTKGYQETQYF. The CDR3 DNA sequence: TGTGCCAGCACGAAGGGGTACCAAGAGACCCAGTACTTC.

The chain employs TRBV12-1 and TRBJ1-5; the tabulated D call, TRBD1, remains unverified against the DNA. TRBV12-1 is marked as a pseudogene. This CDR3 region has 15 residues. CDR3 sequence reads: CASSPRQGRNQPQHF. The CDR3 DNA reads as TGTGCCAGCAGCCCAAGACAGGGCCGGAATCAGCCCCAGCATTTT.

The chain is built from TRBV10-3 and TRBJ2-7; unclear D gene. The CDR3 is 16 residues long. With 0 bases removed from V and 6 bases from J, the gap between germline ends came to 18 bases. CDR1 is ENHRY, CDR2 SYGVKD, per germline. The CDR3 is CAISESGLGLHPEQYF. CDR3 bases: TGTGCCATCAGTGAGTCAGGGTTGGGCCTCCATCCCGAGCAGTACTTC.

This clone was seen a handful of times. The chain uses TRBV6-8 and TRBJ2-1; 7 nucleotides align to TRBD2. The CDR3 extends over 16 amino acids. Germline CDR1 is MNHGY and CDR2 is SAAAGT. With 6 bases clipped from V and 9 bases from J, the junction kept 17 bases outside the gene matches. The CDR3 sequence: CASSPNLAGVPGEQFF. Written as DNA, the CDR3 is TGTGCCAGCAGCCCGAACCTCGCGGGAGTGCCGGGTGAGCAGTTCTTC.